This TCR beta chain derives from a study of shared clonotypes between healthy human individuals. Study processing details: Because ImmunoSEQ provided only junction sequences with no quality scores, the filtering differed. Sequencing used immunoSEQ multiplex PCR; TCRdb keeps in-frame clones, though not all of them. V and J calls and clone size are as listed in that table; D and trimming were resolved from the DNA. The top ten clones hold 0.11% of a sample with 550,000 to 750,000 clones, nearly 97% of them seen once. The study, taken as a whole, reports: Of the naive CD4 clonotypes, around 4.7% were shared across several donors.

The naive CD8 population came from CD45RO-negative cells selected for CCR7, without terminally differentiated effector memory CD45RA+ cells. Concerning this clone: The antigen is unknown.

Material: naive CD8+ T cells sorted from blood. This sequence was found in a young woman in good health.

The CDR3 DNA follows: TGTGCCAGCAATTTGCAGCCCCAGCATTTT. It encodes CASNLQPQHF. The chain employs TRBV27 and TRBJ1-5; D unclear. Germline CDR1 reads MNHEY; CDR2 reads SMNVEV (reference sequence). V was trimmed by 7 bases and J by 7 bases, leaving 5 bases between them. The CDR3 is 10 amino acids.